The TCR beta chain described here comes from a study of OX40 agonist ivuxolimab in advanced cancers. Sequencing used immunoSEQ multiplex PCR; TCRdb keeps in-frame clones, though not all of them. Altogether about 50,000 clones are present, approximately 80% being singletons, with the ten largest covering about 3.8%. Trimming left V 0 bases short and J 0 bases short, with 9 bases between. This CDR3 comprises 16 residues. Per the germline V gene, CDR1 is MRHNA and CDR2 is SNTAGT. Sequencing used CD4+ or CD8+ T cells sorted from blood, obtained in a trial of the OX40 agonist ivuxolimab. The rearrangement uses TRBV6-4 and TRBJ2-1; no clear D gene. The TCR comes from an adult with an advanced solid tumor such as melanoma, head and neck, liver or kidney cancer. In DNA, the CDR3 is TGTGCCAGCAGTGACTCGATCTACAGCTCCTACAATGAGCAGTTCTTC. Amino acids: CASSDSIYSSYNEQFF.